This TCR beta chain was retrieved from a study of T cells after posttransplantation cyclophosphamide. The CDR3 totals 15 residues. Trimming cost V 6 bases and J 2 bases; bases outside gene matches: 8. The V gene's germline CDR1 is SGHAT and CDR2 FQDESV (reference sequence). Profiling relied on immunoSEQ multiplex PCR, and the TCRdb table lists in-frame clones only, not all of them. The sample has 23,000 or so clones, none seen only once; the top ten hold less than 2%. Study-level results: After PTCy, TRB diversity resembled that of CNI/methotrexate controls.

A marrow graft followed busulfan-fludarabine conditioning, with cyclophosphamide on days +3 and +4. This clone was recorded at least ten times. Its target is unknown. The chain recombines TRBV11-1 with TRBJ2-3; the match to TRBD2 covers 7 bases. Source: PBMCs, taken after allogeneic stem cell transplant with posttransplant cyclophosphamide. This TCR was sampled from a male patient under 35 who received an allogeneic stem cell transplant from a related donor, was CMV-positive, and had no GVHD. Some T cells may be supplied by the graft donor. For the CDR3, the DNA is TGTGCCAGCAGTCCACCGGGACTACCCACAGATACGCAGTATTTT. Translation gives CASSPPGLPTDTQYF.